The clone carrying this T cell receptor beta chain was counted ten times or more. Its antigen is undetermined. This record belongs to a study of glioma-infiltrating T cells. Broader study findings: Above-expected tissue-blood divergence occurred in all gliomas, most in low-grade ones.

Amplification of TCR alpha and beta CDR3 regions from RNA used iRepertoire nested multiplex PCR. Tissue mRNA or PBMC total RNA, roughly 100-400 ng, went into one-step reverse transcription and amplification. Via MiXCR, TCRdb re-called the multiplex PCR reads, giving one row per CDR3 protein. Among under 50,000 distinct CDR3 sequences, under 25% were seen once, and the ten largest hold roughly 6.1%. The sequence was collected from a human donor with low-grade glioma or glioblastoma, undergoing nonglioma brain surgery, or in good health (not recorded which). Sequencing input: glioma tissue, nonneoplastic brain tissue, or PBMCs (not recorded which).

The CDR3 sequence is CAISLAETDSYTF. The CDR3 DNA sequence: TGTGCCATCAGTTTAGCCGAGACAGACAGCTACACCTTC. This chain uses TRBV10-3 with TRBJ1-2, with a tentative D call TRBD1 (5 bases). V was shortened by 5 bases and J by 9 bases, with 16 bases between the two germline ends. This CDR3 is built from 13 residues. The germline V gene encodes CDR1 ENHRY and CDR2 SYGVKD.